Listed below are T cell receptor beta chains from one sample, sequenced in a study of T cell responses to AZD1222 COVID-19 vaccine. Profiled with immunoSEQ multiplex PCR; TCRdb holds only in-frame clones, not every one. The sample has around 100,000 clones, 85% to 95% seen once. Sequenced material: peripheral blood, taken on day 0 of AZD1222 vaccination. The receptor set was obtained from an adult in good health. Both conserved end residues are part of each CDR3. The order of the fields is clone size, J gene, D gene, V gene, CDR3 protein, CDR3 DNA. The D gene is left open where the match is weak. Some rows mark clone size as missing; the rest say once, few, many or name a class of expanded clone.

>.|TRBJ2-1|.|TRBV11-3
CASSARASHNEQFF
TGTGCCAGCAGCGCCCGGGCCAGTCACAATGAGCAGTTCTTC
>.|TRBJ2-4|.|TRBV27
CASSWTGTPMSKNIQYF
TGTGCCAGCAGTTGGACCGGGACTCCCATGTCGAAAAACATTCAGTACTTC
>.|TRBJ1-4|.|TRBV4-1
CASSQGWGSMEKLFF
TGCGCCAGCAGCCAAGGATGGGGGTCGATGGAAAAACTGTTTTTT
>few|TRBJ2-7|TRBD1|TRBV5-4
CASTASGGSSGQREQYF
TGTGCCAGCACCGCATCAGGGGGAAGTTCCGGTCAACGCGAGCAGTACTTC
>.|TRBJ1-1|.|TRBV2
CASRQNMNTEAFF
TGTGCCAGCAGACAGAACATGAACACTGAAGCTTTCTTT
>once|TRBJ2-7|TRBD1|TRBV19
CASRDRGREQYF
TGTGCCAGCCGGGACAGAGGGCGGGAGCAGTACTTC
>.|TRBJ2-1|.|TRBV18
CASSPASSYNEQFF
TGTGCCAGCTCACCAGCTAGCAGCTACAATGAGCAGTTCTTC
>.|TRBJ1-5|.|TRBV27
CASSFGGQGNQPQHF
TGTGCCAGCAGTTTTGGAGGTCAGGGGAATCAGCCCCAGCATTTT
>.|TRBJ2-5|.|TRBV6-2/TRBV6-3
CASSLEKWRETQYF
TGTGCCAGCAGTCTCGAGAAGTGGAGGGAGACCCAGTACTTC
>.|TRBJ1-1|.|TRBV7-9
CASSLEGGGTEAFF
TGTGCCAGCAGCTTAGAGGGGGGTGGGACTGAAGCTTTCTTT
>.|TRBJ2-7|TRBD1|TRBV6-5
CASSYAPGQGANEQYF
TGTGCCAGCAGTTACGCTCCGGGACAGGGGGCCAACGAGCAGTACTTC
>.|TRBJ2-7|TRBD2|TRBV19
CASSSGLAVSYEQYF
TGTGCCAGTAGTTCGGGACTAGCGGTCTCCTACGAGCAGTACTTC
>.|TRBJ1-3|.|TRBV7-2
CASSTGVRKNTIYF
TGTGCCAGCAGTACGGGCGTTAGGAAAAACACCATATATTTT
>.|TRBJ1-2|.|TRBV2
CASSGPRDKFNYGYTF
TGTGCCAGCAGTGGGCCCCGGGACAAATTTAACTATGGCTACACCTTC
>.|TRBJ2-1|TRBD2|TRBV3-1/TRBV3-2
CASGVAGVLYNEQFF
TGTGCCAGCGGGGTAGCGGGAGTTCTCTACAATGAGCAGTTCTTC